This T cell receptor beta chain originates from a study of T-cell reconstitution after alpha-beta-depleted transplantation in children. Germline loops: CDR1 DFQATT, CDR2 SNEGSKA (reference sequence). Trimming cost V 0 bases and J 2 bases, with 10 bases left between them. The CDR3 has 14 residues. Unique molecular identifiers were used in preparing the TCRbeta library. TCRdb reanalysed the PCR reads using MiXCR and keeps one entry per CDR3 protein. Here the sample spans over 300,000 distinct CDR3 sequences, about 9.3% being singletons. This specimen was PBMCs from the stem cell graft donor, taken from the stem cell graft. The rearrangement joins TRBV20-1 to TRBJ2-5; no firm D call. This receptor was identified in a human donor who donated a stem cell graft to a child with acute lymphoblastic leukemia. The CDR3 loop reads CSARDSDGQETQYF. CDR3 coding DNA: TGCAGTGCTAGAGACTCGGACGGACAAGAGACCCAGTACTTC.